This entry is about one T cell receptor beta chain. The data belong to a study of control samples from healthy donors and cancer patients. Assay: immunoSEQ multiplex PCR; the TCRdb copy retains only in-frame clones and omits some. The sample carries around 95,000 clones, roughly 84% recorded once. Germline assignment: CDR1 KGHDR and CDR2 SFDVKD. V was clipped by 0 bases and J by 8 bases, with 16 bases between them. The CDR3 runs to 16 residues. The chain combines TRBV24-1 with TRBJ2-1, with TRBD2 as a possible D gene (5 bases). The origin of this receptor is a woman between 50 and 59 years old in good health. The sequencing sample was made of blood. The CDR3 nucleotides read TGTGCCACCAGTGATTTGCTCGGGGTTGGGCTAGATGAGCAGTTCTTC. Protein product: CATSDLLGVGLDEQFF.